This T cell receptor beta chain came from a study of T cells after yellow fever vaccination. The TCR cDNA carried a universal primer site and UMIs from 5'RACE template switching. TCRdb analysed the 5' RACE reads with MiXCR anew, one entry per CDR3 protein. The top ten clones hold 16% of a sample with under 550,000 distinct CDR3 sequences, around a fifth of them seen once. On this clonotype itself: Antigen unknown.

Findings of the study overall: Only a small proportion of the clonotypes turned up in both the CD4 and the CD8 compartments, likely arising from convergent recombination. Abundant contaminating clonotypes from the bulk population could appear in FACS-sorted repertoires. Primary-vaccination clones mostly resurfaced post-booster (just under 98% CD4, 75% to 90% CD8).

The receptor comes from a man younger than 35 who received the YFV17D yellow fever vaccine. Here the sequenced sample was PBMCs, taken less than 25 days after the first yellow fever vaccination.

The DNA of the CDR3 is TGCAGCGGTTACAGGGGCGCTGAAGCTTTCTTT. Translated: CSGYRGAEAFF. The chain recombines TRBV29-1 with TRBJ1-1, with 7 bases aligning to TRBD1. Trimming at V came to 7 bases and at J to 6 bases, leaving 5 bases not matched to a gene. CDR1 is SQVTM, CDR2 ANQGSEA, per germline. The CDR3 is 11 residues long.